This entry describes one T cell receptor beta chain. No antigen is known for it. Isolated RNA was reverse transcribed into cDNA used as the sequencing template. Generated by immunoSEQ multiplex PCR, the TCRdb table keeps only in-frame clones and is missing some. The sample has roughly 190,000 clones; 45% to 75% are singletons. The data were taken from a study of CD8+ T cells in alopecia areata. Regarding the study as a whole: Scalp clonality and expanded CD8+ clones among the top 100 showed significant decreases with tofacitinib.

Per the germline V gene, CDR1 is SEHNR and CDR2 is FQNEAQ (reference sequence). CDR3 length: 14 amino acids. V lost 3 bases and J lost 0, with 6 bases in between. Specified treatment: oral pan-JAK inhibitor, 5-10 mg twice daily. Sampling of alopecia areata patients yielded lesional scalp punch biopsies as well as peripheral blood. Here the sequenced sample was CD4+ T cells sorted from blood, taken at week 4, from a patient treated with tofacitinib. J is TRBJ1-3 and V is TRBV7-9, with unresolved D. This sequence was found in a human donor with alopecia areata. In DNA form, the CDR3 reads TGTGCCAGCAGCTTGACGGACTCTGGAAACACCATATATTTT. This sequence encodes CASSLTDSGNTIYF.